This T cell receptor beta chain was profiled in a study of Tregs in tolerant kidney transplant recipients. Regarding the study as a whole: For some patients, primers changed over time, blocking nucleotide-level comparison.

Thawed PBMCs were FACS-sorted into unstimulated CD4+CD25+CD127- regulatory T cells, CD4+CD25- non-regulatory cells, CD4 and CD8 cells. Trimming shortened V by 3 bases and J by 0 bases, and 12 bases separated the two germline ends. This CDR3 comprises 15 residues. The germline V gene encodes CDR1 SGHNT and CDR2 YYREEE (reference sequence). Assay: immunoSEQ multiplex PCR; the TCRdb copy retains only in-frame clones and omits some. The sample includes some 70,000 clones, 85% to 90% of them seen just once. A remark on this clone: What it binds is not known.

The source material was CD4+ T cells from blood, sampled before the transplant. This receptor was identified in a human donor who received a combined kidney and bone marrow transplant. This chain joins TRBV5-4 and TRBJ1-2, with D possibly being TRBD1 (5 bases). CDR3 loop: CASSSQRTSNYGYTF. The CDR3 DNA is TGTGCCAGCAGCTCACAACGGACATCTAACTATGGCTACACCTTC.